The clone carrying this T cell receptor beta chain appeared many times. The antigen remains undetermined. For TCR beta, libraries came from quantitative 5'-RACE with molecular barcodes. TCRdb processed the 5' RACE reads anew with MiXCR; each CDR3 protein has one entry. The data contain approximately 400,000 distinct CDR3 sequences, about a sixth of them singletons. The data originate from a study of CD8 T cells in ankylosing spondylitis. The study, taken as a whole, reports: Disease-associated clones were reportedly significantly overrepresented in matched ankylosing spondylitis synovial fluid. Typical of ankylosing spondylitis blood, it appeared, was a TCR beta motif of several highly homologous variants. Earlier work had already found some motif variants in reactive arthritis synovial fluid and blood. Disease-linked clones bore a CD8+ phenotype and were relatively rare in peripheral blood.

CDR1 SGHRS and CDR2 YFSETQ come from the germline V gene. This CDR3 region has 15 residues. V was shortened by 3 bases and J by 5 bases, with 14 bases between the two germline ends. The sequencing sample was made of blood, either unsorted or a sorted T cell fraction (not recorded which). This TCR derives from a male donor with ankylosing spondylitis. The chain is built from TRBV5-1 and TRBJ2-2; possible D gene TRBD1, 8 bases. The CDR3 spells CASSSGQGGTGELFF. The CDR3 region has the DNA TGCGCCAGCAGCTCCGGACAGGGAGGGACCGGGGAGCTGTTTTTT.